This passage covers 19 T cell receptor beta chains from one sample sequenced in a study of T-cell memory formation after mild COVID-19. TCRdb fed the 5' RACE reads into MiXCR, producing one record per CDR3 protein. This sample carries about 400,000 distinct CDR3 sequences, about a quarter of them seen once, and the ten largest clones take around 13%. Input material: PBMCs or a T cell subset sorted from them (not recorded which). The receptors were sampled from an adult woman who had mild COVID-19 (a few samples of this study predate the infection). Cell type and time point are not known.

This clonotype has a count of ten or more. The gene calls are TRBV12-3 or TRBV12-4 and TRBJ1-2; D gene uncertain. V was shortened by 6 bases and J by 0 bases, with 8 bases between the two germline ends. CDR3 length: 13 amino acids. CDR3 nucleotides: TGTGCCAGCAGCTTTGGGGCTAACTATGGCTACACCTTC. Its translation is CASSFGANYGYTF.

This clonotype was seen only a few times. V is TRBV7-8 and J is TRBJ2-7; D possibly corresponds to TRBD1 (6 bases). Trimming pared 4 bases from V and 3 bases from J, leaving 16 bases between. CDR1 and CDR2 from the germline V gene are SGHVS and FQNEAQ. The CDR3 loop spans 15 amino acids. The CDR3, as DNA: TGTGCCAGCAGCTCCCCGACAGGAACTCTCTACGAGCAGTACTTC. Protein product: CASSSPTGTLYEQYF.

Only a few counts were recorded for this clonotype. This chain links TRBV12-3 or TRBV12-4 with TRBJ1-1; D gene ambiguous. The CDR3 covers 13 residues. With 1 base removed from V and 3 bases from J, the gap between germline ends came to 6 bases. CDR3 sequence reads: CASSLVPDTEAFF. The CDR3 coding sequence is TGTGCCAGCAGTTTAGTCCCCGACACTGAAGCTTTCTTT.

This chain uses TRBV24-1 with TRBJ1-2; unclear D gene. Trimming stripped 4 bases from V and 4 bases from J, with 9 bases between. Germline V lookup: CDR1 KGHDR, CDR2 SFDVKD. The CDR3 is made up of 13 amino acids. The CDR3 sequence is CATSDANGYGYTF. The CDR3, as DNA: TGTGCCACCAGTGACGCAAACGGCTATGGCTACACCTTC.

This chain connects TRBV5-5 to TRBJ1-6; possibly TRBD1 for D (5 bases). CDR1 and CDR2 from the germline V gene are SGHKS and YYEKEE (reference sequence). Trimming took off 1 base at V and 9 bases at J, with 23 bases between the two ends. This CDR3 spans 18 amino acids. The CDR3 spells CASSLRTPGTLSGSPLHF. CDR3 DNA: TGTGCCAGCAGCTTGAGGACCCCCGGGACGCTGAGCGGTTCACCCCTCCACTTT.

The chain combines TRBV6-5 with TRBJ2-7; TRBD2 might be the D (6 bases). This CDR3 has 16 residues. V was trimmed by 0 bases and J by 0 bases, leaving 12 bases between them. The germline gives CDR1 MNHEY, CDR2 SVGAGI. The CDR3 spells CASSYSGGWGSYEQYF. The CDR3 region has the DNA TGTGCCAGCAGTTACTCTGGGGGGTGGGGCTCCTACGAGCAGTACTTC.

This sequence joins TRBV11-3 and TRBJ2-5; D is unclear. The CDR3 runs 14 residues. The ends were cut back, 4 bases at V and 0 bases at J, with 9 bases in the middle. In germline, CDR1 is SGHNT, CDR2 YENEEA. CDR3 DNA: TGTGCCAGCAGCTCTTACACGTACCAAGAGACCCAGTACTTC. Its protein is CASSSYTYQETQYF.

The V and J genes are TRBV2 and TRBJ1-2; D gene uncertain. V lost 5 bases and J lost 4, with 20 bases in between. This CDR3 is built from 16 residues. Germline loops: CDR1 SNHLY, CDR2 FYNNEI. CDR3 loop: CASSPISEWGSYGYTF. In DNA, the CDR3 is TGTGCCAGCAGTCCCATATCTGAGTGGGGATCCTATGGCTACACCTTC.

The chain employs TRBV9 and TRBJ1-4; TRBD1 matches 10 bases. The CDR3 covers 15 residues. CDR1 and CDR2 (germline): SGDLS, YYNGEE. With 4 bases clipped from V and 10 bases from J, the junction kept 10 bases outside the gene matches. For the CDR3, the DNA is TGTGCCAGCAGCAACTACCGGGACAGGGGAGGAAAACTGTTTTTT. Its protein is CASSNYRDRGGKLFF.

Only a few counts were recorded for this clonotype. The rearrangement uses TRBV12-3 or TRBV12-4 and TRBJ2-1; 12 nucleotides agree with TRBD2. The CDR3 length is 16 residues. Trimming cost V 3 bases and J 6 bases; bases outside gene matches: 6. The CDR3 coding sequence is TGTGCCAGCAGTTTGTCACTAGCGGGAGGTCTCAATGAGCAGTTCTTC. Amino acids: CASSLSLAGGLNEQFF.

This clonotype was seen many times. V is TRBV7-9 and J is TRBJ1-1; 7 bases map to TRBD1. V lost 5 bases, J lost 0 bases, and 6 bases stayed unmatched. Germline V gives CDR1 SEHNR, CDR2 FQNEAQ (reference sequence). There are 15 residues in the CDR3. The CDR3 here is CASSPPGQMNTEAFF. The DNA of the CDR3 is TGTGCCAGCAGCCCCCCGGGACAGATGAACACTGAAGCTTTCTTT.

This clonotype appeared a few times. The V and J genes are TRBV7-9 and TRBJ2-7, with D perhaps matching TRBD2 (5 bases). The germline V gene encodes CDR1 SEHNR and CDR2 FQNEAQ (reference sequence). The CDR3 has 14 residues. V gave up 3 bases and J gave up 5 bases, with 14 bases separating them. CDR3 nucleotides: TGTGCCAGCAGCTTCCCTCGGGGTGTTGACGAGCAGTACTTC. Its translation is CASSFPRGVDEQYF.

V usage is TRBV18 and J usage is TRBJ1-5; D gene unclear. CDR1 is KGHSH and CDR2 is LQKENI in the germline V gene. The CDR3 has 14 amino acids. Trimming stripped 2 bases from V and 0 bases from J, with 5 bases between. CDR3 DNA sequence: TGTGCCAGCTCACCAGAATATAGCAATCAGCCCCAGCATTTT. It translates to CASSPEYSNQPQHF.

This clonotype appeared a few times. The rearrangement joins TRBV2 to TRBJ2-5; D unresolved. The CDR3 runs 11 residues. Per the germline V gene, CDR1 is SNHLY and CDR2 is FYNNEI. Trimming left V 6 bases short and J 1 base short, with 3 bases between. CDR3 loop: CASRPQETQYF. The CDR3 DNA is TGTGCCAGCAGGCCCCAAGAGACCCAGTACTTC.

The chain has TRBV6-2 or TRBV6-3 and TRBJ2-1, with D perhaps TRBD2 (6 bases). The V and J ends lost 6 bases and 0 bases respectively, with 24 bases between them. The germline V gene has CDR1 MNHEY and CDR2 SVGEGT. The CDR3 contains 19 residues. Written as DNA, the CDR3 is TGTGCCAGCAGCACCGCCAGCGGGTCCTCCTTAAGCTCCTACAATGAGCAGTTCTTC. Translating it yields CASSTASGSSLSSYNEQFF.

This clonotype came up a few times. V and J are TRBV6-1 and TRBJ1-1; TRBD1 is a possible D gene (6 bases). Germline assignment: CDR1 MNHNS and CDR2 SASEGT. Trimming shortened V by 3 bases and J by 9 bases, and 8 bases separated the two germline ends. The CDR3 extends over 11 amino acids. CDR3 bases: TGTGCCAGCAGTGACCGGGACAAAGCTTTCTTT. It is translated as CASSDRDKAFF.

The chain is built from TRBV5-1 and TRBJ2-1, with 10 bases matching TRBD1. From germline, CDR1 is SGHRS and CDR2 YFSETQ. There are 18 residues in the CDR3. The trim removed 6 bases at V and 2 bases at J, leaving 14 bases unmatched. CDR3 protein: CASMLGQGSRRAYNEQFF. The CDR3 DNA follows: TGCGCCAGCATGTTGGGACAGGGGAGTAGAAGGGCCTACAATGAGCAGTTCTTC.

This clonotype has more than one count but fewer than ten. The V call is TRBV30, the J call TRBJ2-4, with 7 bases lining up with TRBD2. CDR3 length: 15 amino acids. The V gene end was trimmed by 3 bases and the J gene end by 4 bases; junction bases not matched to a gene: 9. The V gene's germline CDR1 is GTSNPN and CDR2 SVGIG (reference sequence). The CDR3 region has the DNA TGTGCCTGGAGGCCGGCAAGCGGGGAAAAAAACATTCAGTACTTC. Its protein is CAWRPASGEKNIQYF.

V is TRBV24-1 and J is TRBJ2-2; the match to TRBD1 covers 10 bases. The CDR3 contains 14 residues. V was pared by 9 bases and J by 4 bases, with 4 bases of the junction left unmatched. Germline V lookup: CDR1 KGHDR, CDR2 SFDVKD. CDR3 sequence (DNA): TGTGCCACCGCCGGACAGGGGGTCACCGGGGAGCTGTTTTTT. Translation gives CATAGQGVTGELFF.